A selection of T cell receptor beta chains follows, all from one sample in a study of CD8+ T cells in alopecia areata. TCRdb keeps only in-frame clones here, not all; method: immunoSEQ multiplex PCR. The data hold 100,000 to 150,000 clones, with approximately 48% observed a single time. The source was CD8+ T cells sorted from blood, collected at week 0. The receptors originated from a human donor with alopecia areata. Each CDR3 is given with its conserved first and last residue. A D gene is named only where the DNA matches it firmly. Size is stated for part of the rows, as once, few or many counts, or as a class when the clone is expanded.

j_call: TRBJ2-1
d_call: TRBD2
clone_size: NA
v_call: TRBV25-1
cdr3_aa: CASSGEGPPYNEQFF
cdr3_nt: TGTGCCAGCAGTGGGGAGGGGCCACCCTACAATGAGCAGTTCTTC

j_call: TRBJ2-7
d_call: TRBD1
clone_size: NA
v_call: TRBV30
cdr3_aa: CAWSDRGPYEQYF
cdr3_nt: TGTGCCTGGAGCGACAGGGGACCCTACGAGCAGTACTTC

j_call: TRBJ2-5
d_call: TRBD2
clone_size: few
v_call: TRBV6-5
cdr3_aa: CASSFLAGESQETQYF
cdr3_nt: TGTGCCAGCAGTTTTCTAGCGGGGGAGTCCCAAGAGACCCAGTACTTC

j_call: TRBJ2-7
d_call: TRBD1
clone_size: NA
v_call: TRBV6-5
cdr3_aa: CASSYIGGDEQYF
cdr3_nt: TGTGCCAGCAGTTACATAGGGGGCGACGAGCAGTACTTC

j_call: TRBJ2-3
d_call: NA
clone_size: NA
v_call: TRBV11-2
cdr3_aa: CASSPLGTDTQYF
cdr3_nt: TGTGCCAGCAGTCCCCTGGGCACAGATACGCAGTATTTT

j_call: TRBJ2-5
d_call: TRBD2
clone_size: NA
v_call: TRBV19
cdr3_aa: CASSTTGTSGEETQYF
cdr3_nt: TGTGCCAGTAGTACCACCGGGACTAGCGGAGAAGAGACCCAGTACTTC

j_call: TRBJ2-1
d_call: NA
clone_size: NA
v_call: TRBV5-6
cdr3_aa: CASSLWETGNNEQFF
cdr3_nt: TGTGCCAGCAGCTTGTGGGAGACAGGAAACAATGAGCAGTTCTTC

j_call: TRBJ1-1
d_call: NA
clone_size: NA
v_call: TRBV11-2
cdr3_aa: CASSPMGENTEAFF
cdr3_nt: TGTGCCAGCAGCCCAATGGGGGAGAACACTGAAGCTTTCTTT

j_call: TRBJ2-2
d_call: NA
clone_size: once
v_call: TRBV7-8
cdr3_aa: CASSPPPRGADTGELFF
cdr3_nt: TGTGCCAGCAGCCCACCCCCGAGAGGCGCGGACACCGGGGAGCTGTTTTTT

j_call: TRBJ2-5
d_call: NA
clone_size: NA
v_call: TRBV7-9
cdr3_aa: CASSSMEETQYF
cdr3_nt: TGTGCCAGCAGCTCTATGGAGGAGACCCAGTACTTC

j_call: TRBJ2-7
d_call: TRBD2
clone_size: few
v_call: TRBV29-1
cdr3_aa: CSAGTTSYEQYF
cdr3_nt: TGCAGCGCCGGGACTACCTCCTACGAGCAGTACTTC